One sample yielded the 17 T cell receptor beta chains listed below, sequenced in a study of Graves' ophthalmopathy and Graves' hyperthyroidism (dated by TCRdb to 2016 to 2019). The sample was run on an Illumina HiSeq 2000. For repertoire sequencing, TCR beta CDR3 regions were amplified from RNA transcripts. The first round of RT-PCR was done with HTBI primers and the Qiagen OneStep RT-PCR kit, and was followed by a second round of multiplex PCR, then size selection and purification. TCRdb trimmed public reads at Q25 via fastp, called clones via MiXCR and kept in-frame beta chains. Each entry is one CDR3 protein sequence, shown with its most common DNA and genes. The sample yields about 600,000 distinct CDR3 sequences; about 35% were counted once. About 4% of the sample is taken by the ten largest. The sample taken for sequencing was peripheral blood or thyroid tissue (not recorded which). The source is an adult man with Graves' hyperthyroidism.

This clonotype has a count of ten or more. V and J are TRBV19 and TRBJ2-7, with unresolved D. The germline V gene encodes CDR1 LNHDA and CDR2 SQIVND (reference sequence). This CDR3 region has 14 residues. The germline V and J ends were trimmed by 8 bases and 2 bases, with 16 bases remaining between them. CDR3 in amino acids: CASGSGRPTYEQYF. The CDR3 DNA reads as TGTGCCAGTGGGTCCGGGCGGCCAACCTACGAGCAGTACTTC.

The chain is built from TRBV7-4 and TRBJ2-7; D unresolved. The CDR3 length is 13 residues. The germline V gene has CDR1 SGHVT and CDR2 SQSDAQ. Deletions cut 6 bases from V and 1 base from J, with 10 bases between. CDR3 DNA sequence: TGTGCCAGCAGTGGGCTCCTATCCTACGAGCAGTACTTC. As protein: CASSGLLSYEQYF.

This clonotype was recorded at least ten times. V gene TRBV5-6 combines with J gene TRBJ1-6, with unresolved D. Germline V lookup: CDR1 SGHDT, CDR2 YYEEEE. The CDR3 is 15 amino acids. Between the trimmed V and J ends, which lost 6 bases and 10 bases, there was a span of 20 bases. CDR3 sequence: CASTPGWGVRSPLHF. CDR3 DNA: TGTGCCAGCACCCCTGGATGGGGAGTTAGATCACCCCTCCACTTT.

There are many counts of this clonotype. The CDR3 DNA follows: TGTGCCAGCAGTTTAACGGTCGCGTACGAGCAGTACTTC. Amino acid sequence: CASSLTVAYEQYF. The V call is TRBV12-3 or TRBV12-4, the J call TRBJ2-7; D call uncertain. This CDR3 is 13 amino acids long. V was cut by 2 bases and J by 4 bases, with 9 bases left in between.

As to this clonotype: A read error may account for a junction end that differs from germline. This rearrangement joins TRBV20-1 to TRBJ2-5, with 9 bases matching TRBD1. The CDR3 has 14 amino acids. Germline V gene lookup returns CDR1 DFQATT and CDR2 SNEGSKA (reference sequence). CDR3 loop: CSARPGQGSETRYF. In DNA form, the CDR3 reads TGCAGTGCTAGGCCGGGACAGGGTTCGGAGACCCGGTACTTC.

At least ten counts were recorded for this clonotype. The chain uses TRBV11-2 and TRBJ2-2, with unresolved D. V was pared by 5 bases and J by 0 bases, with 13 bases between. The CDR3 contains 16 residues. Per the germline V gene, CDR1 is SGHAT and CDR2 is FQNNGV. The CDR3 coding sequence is TGTGCCAGCAGCGGCCCGAGAGGCGCGAACACCGGGGAGCTGTTTTTT. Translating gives CASSGPRGANTGELFF.

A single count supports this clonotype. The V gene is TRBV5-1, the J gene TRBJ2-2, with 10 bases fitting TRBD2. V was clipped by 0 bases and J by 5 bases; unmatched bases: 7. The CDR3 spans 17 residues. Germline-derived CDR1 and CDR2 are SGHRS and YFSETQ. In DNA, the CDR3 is TGCGCCAGCAGCTTGGCACCTAGCGGGAGTGGAACCGGGGAGCTGTTTTTT. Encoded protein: CASSLAPSGSGTGELFF.

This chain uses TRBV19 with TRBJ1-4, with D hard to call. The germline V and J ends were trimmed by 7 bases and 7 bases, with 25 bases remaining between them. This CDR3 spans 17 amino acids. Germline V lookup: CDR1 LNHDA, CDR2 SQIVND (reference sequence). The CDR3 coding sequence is TGTGCCAGTACCCCTCCCCTACCGGGAGGGTTTGGTGAAAAACTGTTTTTT. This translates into CASTPPLPGGFGEKLFF.

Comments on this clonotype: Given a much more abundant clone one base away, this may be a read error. The CDR3 region is CASGERGTGGPSGANVLTF. For the CDR3, the DNA is TGTGCCAGCGGCGAAAGGGGGACAGGGGGCCCCTCTGGGGCCAACGTCCTGACTTTC. The chain couples TRBV2 to TRBJ2-6; the match to TRBD1 covers 12 bases. Germline CDR1 SNHLY, CDR2 FYNNEI. The trim removed 8 bases at V and 0 bases at J, leaving 11 bases unmatched. This CDR3 is built from 19 residues.

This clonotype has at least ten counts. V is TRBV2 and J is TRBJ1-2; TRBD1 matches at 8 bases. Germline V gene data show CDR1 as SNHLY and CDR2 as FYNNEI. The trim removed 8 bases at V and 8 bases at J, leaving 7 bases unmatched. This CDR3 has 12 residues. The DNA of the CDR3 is TGTGCCAGCCGACCTACAGGGGGGGGCTACACCTTC. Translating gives CASRPTGGGYTF.

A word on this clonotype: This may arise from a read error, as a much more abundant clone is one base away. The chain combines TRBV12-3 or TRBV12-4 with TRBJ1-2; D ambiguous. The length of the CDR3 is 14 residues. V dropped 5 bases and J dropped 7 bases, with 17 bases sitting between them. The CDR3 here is CASSPSGRLFGYTF. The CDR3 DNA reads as TGTGCCAGCAGTCCAAGCGGACGGCTCTTTGGCTACACCTTC.

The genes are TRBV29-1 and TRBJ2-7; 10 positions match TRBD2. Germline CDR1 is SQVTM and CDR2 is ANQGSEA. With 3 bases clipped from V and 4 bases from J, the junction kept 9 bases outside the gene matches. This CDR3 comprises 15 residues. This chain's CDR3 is CSVEDPAGGPYEQYF. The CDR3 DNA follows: TGCAGCGTTGAGGACCCAGCGGGAGGGCCTTACGAGCAGTACTTC.

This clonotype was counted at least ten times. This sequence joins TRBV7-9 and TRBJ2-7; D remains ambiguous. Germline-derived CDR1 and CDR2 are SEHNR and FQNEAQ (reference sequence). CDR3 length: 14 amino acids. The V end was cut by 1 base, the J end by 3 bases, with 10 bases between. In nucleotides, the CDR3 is TGTGCCAGCAGCTTAGAAGGCCTGGGCTACGAGCAGTACTTC. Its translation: CASSLEGLGYEQYF.

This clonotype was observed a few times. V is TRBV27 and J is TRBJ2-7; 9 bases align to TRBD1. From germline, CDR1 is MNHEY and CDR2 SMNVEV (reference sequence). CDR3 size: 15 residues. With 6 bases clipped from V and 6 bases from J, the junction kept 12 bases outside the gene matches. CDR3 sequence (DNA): TGTGCCAGCAGACCGGGACAGGGTCCTCTAGTCGAGCAGTACTTC. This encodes CASRPGQGPLVEQYF.

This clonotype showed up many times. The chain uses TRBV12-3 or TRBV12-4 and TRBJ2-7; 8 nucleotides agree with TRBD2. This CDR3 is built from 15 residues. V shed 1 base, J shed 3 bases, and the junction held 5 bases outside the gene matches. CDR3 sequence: CASSLVAGMNYEQYF. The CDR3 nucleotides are TGTGCCAGCAGTTTAGTAGCGGGGATGAACTACGAGCAGTACTTC.

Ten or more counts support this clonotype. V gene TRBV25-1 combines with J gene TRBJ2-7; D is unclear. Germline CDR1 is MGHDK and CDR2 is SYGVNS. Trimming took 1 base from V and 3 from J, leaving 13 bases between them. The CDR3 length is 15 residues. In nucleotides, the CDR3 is TGTGCCAGCAGTGAATTTGGACCCCAAAACTACGAGCAGTACTTC. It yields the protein CASSEFGPQNYEQYF.

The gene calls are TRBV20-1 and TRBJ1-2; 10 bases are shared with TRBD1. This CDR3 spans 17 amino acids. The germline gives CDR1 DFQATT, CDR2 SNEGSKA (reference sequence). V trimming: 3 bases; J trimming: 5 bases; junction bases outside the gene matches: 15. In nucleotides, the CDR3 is TGCAGTGCTAGGGGACCCGGACAGGGGGATGGGTCATATGGCTACACCTTC. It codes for CSARGPGQGDGSYGYTF.